The source of this TCR beta chain is a study of blood T cell repertoires in COVID-19. This clone is a singleton in its sample. Assay: immunoSEQ multiplex PCR; the TCRdb copy retains only in-frame clones and omits some. The sample holds 200,000 or so clones, roughly nine tenths seen once. The CDR3 is made up of 15 amino acids. In germline, CDR1 is SEHNR, CDR2 FQNEAQ (reference sequence). Trimming shortened V by 5 bases and J by 4 bases, and 17 bases separated the two germline ends. Sequencing was done on a sample of peripheral blood. This clonotype originated in a woman between 65 and 79 years old with acute or convalescent COVID-19. This chain joins TRBV7-9 and TRBJ1-1, with no clear D. CDR3 amino acids: CASSGRPGEGTEAFF. In DNA, the CDR3 is TGTGCCAGCAGCGGCAGACCCGGGGAGGGCACTGAAGCTTTCTTT.